The T cell receptor (beta chain) described here comes from a study of cytomegalovirus exposure and HLA in healthy donors. Study-level results: Excluded: some indistinguishable V segments such as TRBV6-2 and TRBV6-3. TCR beta V- and J-gene trimming, according to a later analysis, was linked to a missense DCLRE1C variant.

The CDR3 is made up of 16 amino acids. V shed 6 bases and J 1 base; nucleotides not matched to a gene: 7. Germline V gene data show CDR1 as MNHNY and CDR2 as SVGAGI (reference sequence). This clone appeared a few times. Its antigen remains unknown. Primers for the PCR totalled 60 Vbeta and 13 Jbeta. The protocol was immunoSEQ multiplex PCR, while the TCRdb copy is restricted to in-frame clones and leaves out a portion. The profile shows 55,000 to 65,000 clones, roughly 80% of them singletons. This TCR was recovered from a woman aged 30 to 39 in good health and CMV-seronegative. The sequenced sample was PBMCs. The chain recombines TRBV6-6 with TRBJ1-5; TRBD1 matches at 9 bases. Written as DNA, the CDR3 is TGTGCCAGCAGAAACAGGGGGCAGGGGAGCAATCAGCCCCAGCATTTT. It translates to CASRNRGQGSNQPQHF.